This passage covers 27 T cell receptor beta chains from one sample sequenced in a study of T cell responses to AZD1222 COVID-19 vaccine. The assay was immunoSEQ multiplex PCR, and TCRdb's table has in-frame clones only and misses some. The sample holds about 180,000 clones, about 90% seen once. The starting material was peripheral blood, obtained 28 days after the second AZD1222 dose. All receptors derive from an adult who received the AZD1222 COVID-19 vaccine.

This clone was seen a handful of times. The chain recombines TRBV6-2 or TRBV6-3 with TRBJ1-1, with D hard to call. Trimming removed 0 bases from V and 0 bases from J, with 11 bases in between. CDR1 MNHEY and CDR2 SVGEGT come from the germline V gene. There are 16 residues in the CDR3. The CDR3: CASSYSAGSLNTEAFF. The CDR3 coding sequence is TGTGCCAGCAGTTACTCAGCAGGAAGCCTGAACACTGAAGCTTTCTTT.

This clone was seen more than once but under ten times. The rearrangement joins TRBV11-2 to TRBJ2-2, with a weak D call TRBD1 (6 bases). The CDR3 contains 16 residues. V was pared by 5 bases and J by 4 bases, with 17 bases between. Germline V gene data show CDR1 as SGHAT and CDR2 as FQNNGV. The CDR3 spells CASSRTVGAPTGELFF. The CDR3 DNA sequence: TGTGCCAGCAGCCGTACGGTGGGGGCGCCCACCGGGGAGCTGTTTTTT.

This clone came up once. The CDR3 is CARDNGTRNTIYF. Here the CDR3 DNA reads TGCGCCAGGGACAACGGAACCCGAAACACCATATATTTT. The V and J genes are TRBV10-1 and TRBJ1-3; the D gene is possibly TRBD1 (5 bases). V was clipped by 9 bases and J by 5 bases, with 14 bases between them. The germline V gene has CDR1 WNHNN and CDR2 SYGVQD (reference sequence). This CDR3 spans 13 amino acids.

The chain combines TRBV7-9 with TRBJ2-7, with D possibly being TRBD1 (5 bases). The germline V gene has CDR1 SEHNR and CDR2 FQNEAQ (reference sequence). This CDR3 has 14 residues. Trimming cost V 6 bases and J 1 base, with 13 bases left between them. In nucleotides, the CDR3 is TGTGCCAGCAGTCCACCAGGGCCGTCCTACGAGCAGTACTTC. It yields the protein CASSPPGPSYEQYF.

This sequence joins TRBV6-2 or TRBV6-3 and TRBJ1-2, with a weak D call TRBD1 (6 bases). In germline, CDR1 is MNHEY, CDR2 SVGEGT. CDR3 length equals 14 residues. The ends were cut back, 6 bases at V and 3 bases at J, with 14 bases in the middle. CDR3 sequence: CASRPPGGDYGYTF. The CDR3 DNA is TGTGCCAGCAGGCCTCCCGGGGGCGACTATGGCTACACCTTC.

The chain joins TRBV5-1 to TRBJ2-1, with unresolved D. This CDR3 region has 15 residues. Germline CDR1 is SGHRS and CDR2 is YFSETQ. Trimming left V 4 bases short and J 0 bases short, with 11 bases between. The CDR3 DNA reads TGCGCCAGCAGCCCCCGACCGGACTCCTACAATGAGCAGTTCTTC. Its protein product is CASSPRPDSYNEQFF. The full variable domain, in which reference TRBV5-1 and TRBJ2-1 provide the parts outside the CDR3, is KAGVTQTPRYLIKTRGQQVTLSCSPISGHRSVSWYQQTPGQGLQFLFEYFSETQRNKGNFPGRFSGRQFSNSRSEMNVSTLELGDSALYLCASSPRPDSYNEQFFGPGTRLTVL.

The V gene is TRBV6-5, the J gene TRBJ2-3; TRBD2 matches 8 bases. V shed 7 bases and J 2 bases; nucleotides not matched to a gene: 5. CDR3 size: 14 residues. CDR1 is MNHEY, CDR2 SVGAGI, per germline. The CDR3 DNA is TGTGCCAGCAAGGTAGCGGGGTTCACAGATACGCAGTATTTT. Protein product: CASKVAGFTDTQYF.

The V and J genes are TRBV28 and TRBJ2-5, with a possible D match to TRBD1 (6 bases). V shed 3 bases and J shed 2 bases, with 16 bases lying between them. The CDR3 loop spans 16 amino acids. Germline CDR1 reads MDHEN; CDR2 reads SYDVKM. CDR3 amino acids: CASSFVPGHVQETQYF. The CDR3 nucleotides are TGTGCCAGCAGTTTTGTCCCGGGACACGTGCAAGAGACCCAGTACTTC.

The J gene is TRBJ2-7, the V gene TRBV11-2; D call uncertain. This CDR3 is 11 amino acids long. With 8 bases removed from V and 2 bases from J, the gap between germline ends came to 7 bases. Germline V lookup: CDR1 SGHAT, CDR2 FQNNGV. CDR3 residues: CASASPYEQYF. In DNA, the CDR3 is TGTGCCAGCGCCTCCCCCTACGAGCAGTACTTC.

The CDR3 here is CASYGPGAPGYTF. CDR3 in DNA: TGCGCCAGCTACGGGCCGGGGGCACCCGGCTACACCTTC. This chain joins TRBV10-2 and TRBJ1-2, with a possible D match to TRBD1 (6 bases). CDR1 is WSHSY and CDR2 is SAAADI in the germline V gene. The V and J ends lost 8 bases and 8 bases respectively, with 18 bases between them. The CDR3 length is 13 residues.

This clone was counted a single time. This chain joins TRBV25-1 and TRBJ1-6; a possible D gene is TRBD1 (6 bases). Germline CDR1 MGHDK, CDR2 SYGVNS. Trimming removed 7 bases from V and 7 bases from J, with 14 bases in between. This CDR3 contains 14 residues. Written as DNA, the CDR3 is TGTGCCAGCAAGGGGGGTGTAGAGAATTCACCCCTCCACTTT. Protein: CASKGGVENSPLHF.

The chain combines TRBV2 with TRBJ1-4; 7 bases agree with TRBD1. The germline CDR1 and CDR2 sequences are SNHLY and FYNNEI. The CDR3 runs to 15 residues. The V segment lost 6 bases and the J segment 10 bases; nucleotides outside the gene matches: 14. CDR3 in DNA: TGTGCCAGCAGCCCCGGACAGGCTGAGCTAGGAAAACTGTTTTTT. This gives the protein CASSPGQAELGKLFF.

V usage is TRBV7-6 and J usage is TRBJ1-5; the match to TRBD1 covers 10 bases. CDR3 length equals 16 residues. With 3 bases clipped from V and 1 base from J, the junction kept 3 bases outside the gene matches. Germline CDR1 is SGHVS and CDR2 is FNYEAQ. The CDR3 region has the DNA TGTGCCAGCAGCTTCGGGACAGGGGAAAGCAATCAGCCCCAGCATTTT. It specifies CASSFGTGESNQPQHF.

The chain joins TRBV29-1 to TRBJ2-7, with 8 bases that match TRBD1. The trim removed 6 bases at V and 2 bases at J, leaving 3 bases unmatched. CDR1 SQVTM and CDR2 ANQGSEA come from the germline V gene. The CDR3 sequence is 12 residues long. CDR3: CSVRTGPYEQYF. The CDR3 DNA sequence: TGCAGCGTGAGGACAGGGCCCTACGAGCAGTACTTC.

J is TRBJ1-2 and V is TRBV18; maybe TRBD1 (5 bases). V was cut by 8 bases and J by 8 bases, with 15 bases left in between. This CDR3 has 12 amino acids. CDR1 is KGHSH and CDR2 is LQKENI in the germline V gene. The CDR3 loop reads CASAAGTGGYTF. Here the CDR3 DNA reads TGTGCCAGCGCTGCCGGGACGGGAGGCTACACCTTC.

This sequence joins TRBV6-2 or TRBV6-3 and TRBJ1-6; 11 bases map to TRBD1. This CDR3 comprises 15 residues. Trimming removed 5 bases from V and 7 bases from J; junction bases left unmatched: 4. Germline CDR1 and CDR2: MNHEY and SVGEGT. CDR3 coding DNA: TGTGCCAGCAGTCCCGGGACAGGGGGAAATTCACCCCTCCACTTT. This gives the protein CASSPGTGGNSPLHF.

CDR3 residues: CASSRDRPYGYTF. Written as DNA, the CDR3 is TGTGCCAGCAGCCGAGACAGACCCTATGGCTACACCTTC. The chain combines TRBV12-3 or TRBV12-4 with TRBJ1-2; TRBD1 is a possible D gene (5 bases). This CDR3 region has 13 residues. The V end lost 6 bases, the J end lost 4 bases, and 12 bases lay between the germline ends.

The CDR3 is CASSYSGRGSEKLFF. The DNA for the CDR3 is TGTGCCAGCAGTTACTCAGGCAGGGGGAGTGAAAAACTGTTTTTT. The rearrangement joins TRBV6-5 to TRBJ1-4, with TRBD1 matching over 7 bases. CDR1 and CDR2 from the germline V gene are MNHEY and SVGAGI. The CDR3 has 15 residues. Trimming removed 0 bases from V and 7 bases from J; junction bases left unmatched: 5.

The rearrangement uses TRBV5-1 and TRBJ2-1; the D call may be TRBD1 or TRBD2 (5 bases each). CDR1 SGHRS and CDR2 YFSETQ come from the germline V gene. The CDR3 runs to 15 residues. Between the trimmed V and J ends, which lost 0 bases and 1 base, there was a span of 8 bases. The CDR3 here is CASSLDGGSYNEQFF. CDR3 DNA: TGCGCCAGCAGCTTGGATGGGGGATCCTACAATGAGCAGTTCTTC.

V gene TRBV2 combines with J gene TRBJ2-3, with 7 bases aligning to TRBD1. Germline values: CDR1 SNHLY, CDR2 FYNNEI. The CDR3 spans 16 residues. V gave up 5 bases and J gave up 2 bases; unmatched junction bases: 10. CDR3 residues: CASSTGTDSNTDTQYF. The DNA of the CDR3 is TGTGCCAGCAGTACCGGGACAGACTCAAACACAGATACGCAGTATTTT.

This chain connects TRBV3-1 (or the pseudogene TRBV3-2) to TRBJ1-5; 7 bases map to TRBD1. The CDR3 length is 14 residues. V trimming: 6 bases; J trimming: 8 bases; junction bases outside the gene matches: 10. Germline values: CDR1 LGHDT, CDR2 YNNKEL (reference sequence). The CDR3 DNA follows: TGTGCCAGCAGTACCGGGACAGCTCCTAAGCCCCAGCATTTT. This gives the protein CASSTGTAPKPQHF.

This sequence joins TRBV5-1 and TRBJ2-2; D is ambiguous. The CDR3 runs to 13 residues. Germline V gene lookup returns CDR1 SGHRS and CDR2 YFSETQ. With 2 bases removed from V and 6 bases from J, the gap between germline ends came to 8 bases. The CDR3: CASSFEISGELFF. The CDR3 coding sequence is TGCGCCAGCAGCTTCGAAATTTCCGGGGAGCTGTTTTTT.

The J gene is TRBJ1-3, the V gene TRBV9, with D possibly matching TRBD1 (6 bases). This CDR3 region has 14 residues. In germline, CDR1 is SGDLS, CDR2 YYNGEE. Trimming cost V 0 bases and J 7 bases, with 11 bases left between them. CDR3 residues: CASSVGAGANTIYF. The CDR3 DNA follows: TGTGCCAGCAGCGTAGGGGCAGGGGCTAACACCATATATTTT. Supplemented by reference TRBV9 and TRBJ1-3, the full variable domain reads DSGVTQTPKHLITATGQRVTLRCSPRSGDLSVYWYQQSLDQGLQFLIQYYNGEERAKGNILERFSAQQFPDLHSELNLSSLELGDSALYFCASSVGAGANTIYFGEGSWLTVV.

The J gene is TRBJ1-1, the V gene TRBV9, with a possible D match to TRBD1 (6 bases). V was cut by 3 bases and J by 5 bases, with 14 bases left in between. CDR1 and CDR2 (germline): SGDLS, YYNGEE. This CDR3 is built from 14 residues. The CDR3 nucleotides read TGTGCCAGCAGCGCGCTGACAGGAGGAACTGAAGCTTTCTTT. It codes for CASSALTGGTEAFF.

The rearrangement joins TRBV5-8 to TRBJ2-2, with D maybe TRBD2 (5 bases). The germline V gene has CDR1 SGHTS and CDR2 YDEGEE. V lost 2 bases, J lost 4 bases, and 15 bases lay in between. This CDR3 region has 16 residues. CDR3 loop: CASSFLGVSATGELFF. Written as DNA, the CDR3 is TGTGCCAGCAGCTTTTTGGGAGTAAGCGCCACCGGGGAGCTGTTTTTT. Combining the CDR3 with reference TRBV5-8 and TRBJ2-2 gives the whole variable domain EAGVTQSPTHLIKTRGQQATLRCSPISGHTSVYWYQQALGLGLQFLLWYDEGEERNRGNFPPRFSGRQFPNYSSELNVNALELEDSALYLCASSFLGVSATGELFFGEGSRLTVL.

The chain is built from TRBV7-2 and TRBJ2-2, with unresolved D. From germline, CDR1 is SGHTA and CDR2 FQGNSA. The CDR3 totals 16 residues. Trimming took 5 bases from V and 0 from J, leaving 13 bases between them. The CDR3 region is CASSHFLRTNTGELFF. CDR3 nucleotides: TGTGCCAGCAGCCACTTTCTGAGGACGAACACCGGGGAGCTGTTTTTT. Complete variable domain (other parts from reference TRBV7-2 and TRBJ2-2): GAGVSQSPSNKVTEKGKDVELRCDPISGHTALYWYRQSLGQGLEFLIYFQGNSAPDKSGLPSDRFSAERTGGSVSTLTIQRTQQEDSAVYLCASSHFLRTNTGELFFGEGSRLTVL.

V usage is TRBV5-3 and J usage is TRBJ2-1; no clear D. TRBV5-3 carries the ORF label, with uncertain function. The CDR3 sequence is 10 residues long. For the CDR3, the DNA is TGTGCAGTTTCCTACAATGAGCAGTTCTTC. It is translated as CAVSYNEQFF.